The sequence of this T cell receptor beta chain was determined in a study of T cell responses to AZD1222 COVID-19 vaccine. Study-level points and caveats: No repertoire was sampled before or during the peak T cell response, only after it.

V dropped 6 bases and J dropped 6 bases, with 9 bases sitting between them. The CDR3 loop spans 11 amino acids. CDR1 is SNHLY and CDR2 is FYNNEI in the germline V gene. As for this clone: As yet, its antigen is unknown.

Sequencing used immunoSEQ multiplex PCR; TCRdb keeps in-frame clones, though not all of them. The sample records around 220,000 clones, roughly 94% being singletons. This receptor was taken from an adult who received the MenACWY meningococcal vaccine as a control. V and J are TRBV2 and TRBJ2-7; D gene ambiguous. Sequencing used peripheral blood, obtained 28 days after the second dose of the MenACWY control vaccine. The CDR3 bases are TGTGCCAGCAGGAGGTCCCTCGAGCAGTACTTC. It codes for CASRRSLEQYF. Supplemented by reference TRBV2 and TRBJ2-7, the full variable domain reads EPEVTQTPSHQVTQMGQEVILRCVPISNHLYFYWYRQILGQKVEFLVSFYNNEISEKSEIFDDQFSVERPDGSNFTLKIRSTKLEDSAMYFCASRRSLEQYFGPGTRLTVT.